This T cell receptor (beta chain) was sequenced during a study of cytomegalovirus exposure and HLA in healthy donors (dated by TCRdb to about 2017). In terms of the full investigation: An earlier analysis of a few hundred of the donors reported 276 Gb of sequence data and 95 million to 140 million unique TCR beta sequences obtained from some 200 million T cells. Donor age, sex, ethnicity and CMV serostatus were collected together with the repertoire data. To decide whether each TCR beta V gene segment behaved as functional or pseudogenic, an earlier analysis of some 600 of the donors relied on high-throughput TCR beta sequencing. On average, 235,054 unique TCR beta nucleotide sequences were sequenced per donor among about 400 genotyped donors of the cohort, with around 19% of those sequences being non-productive. The aim of the study was to test whether cataloging public T cell receptors could identify signatures of past pathogen exposure. In addition to the first cohort of several hundred subjects, a separate validation cohort of approximately 130 different subjects was used. Because of strong linkage in the cohort, 5 or 6 DR-DQ haplotypes were treated as single units for association and clustering. The study used immunosequencing to profile the T cell repertoires of 666 subjects and linked those repertoires to cytomegalovirus serostatus. A later genetic analysis used genome-wide SNP genotypes for about 65% of the 666 donors, treating that subset as a discovery cohort. All discovery cohort repertoires had been generated using a single sequencing platform. In the later analysis, no new phenotypic data were used to find candidate immune exposures; instead, reliance was placed on TCR beta sequences and their occurrence across donors. To predict cytomegalovirus infection status, the study brought together high-throughput TCR immunosequencing, statistical association of individual TCRs with disease status, and machine learning. An early release that covered about 600 HLA-typed donors contained approximately 290 gigabases of sequencing data and tens of millions of unique TCR sequences. HLA typing included class I and class II loci at four-digit resolution. Of the 350 to 450 genotyped donors, over 70% fell in the genetic ancestry cluster associated with self-reported Caucasian donors. A later analysis re-analyzed previously published TCR beta repertoires from 660 or so donors and added high-resolution HLA genotyping to study TCR occurrence patterns. Typing coverage differed by locus: A, B, C, DRB1 and DQB1 were typed in roughly 620-640 donors, DQA1 in about 510, DPA1 in 600 to 610, and DPB1 in roughly 470. What the work shows at the level of the full study, not this receptor alone: A few of the identified cytomegalovirus-associated TCR beta chains were confirmed in vitro to be specific for cytomegalovirus antigens. When HLA alleles, especially DR and DQ, strongly co-occurred, attributing TCR associations to individual alleles was difficult. In a later genetic analysis, fewer N-insertions in productive TCRs were reported among donors in an Asian-associated ancestry cluster than the roughly 700-donor mean. A further reported finding was that TCR beta sequences accurately predicted the HLA-A and HLA-B alleles for most subjects in the first cohort. Sequencing depth was assumed to be roughly uniform across donors in the presence/absence analyses, though that assumption may not hold. Correlated functional status among segregating V segments might be attributable to linkage disequilibrium, but an unknown experimental factor could not be ruled out. In a later analysis, HLA-associated TCR beta chains showed more clonal expansion and lower generation probabilities than non-associated chains that were equally common. In both the original and validation cohorts, the classifier was reported to diagnose cytomegalovirus status with high specificity and sensitivity. According to the authors, the approach could potentially be generalized to other disease states and immunological phenotypes. In a later genetic analysis, a missense DCLRE1C variant was associated with V-gene and J-gene trimming of TCR beta chains, and the association was replicated in an independent cohort. Most CMV-associated TCR beta chains appeared to be HLA-restricted in a later analysis, and the HLA associations seemed to be driven largely by CMV exposure. Some IMGT-functional V segments, including TRBV6-2 and TRBV6-3, could not be distinguished by the 87-base-pair reads and were therefore excluded. A later analysis reported that several top co-occurrence clusters appeared linked to parvovirus B19, influenza, CMV and Epstein-Barr virus. According to a later analysis, TCR association rates differed among HLA loci, with DRB1 alleles showing the most associated TCRs and HLA-C alleles showing the fewest. While some public TCRs were present in many individuals, most TCR sequences turned up only very rarely across donors. In the study, around 150 TCR beta chains were listed as associated with cytomegalovirus. For the cohort, immune exposure information was limited to CMV serostatus. Specific HLA alleles were associated with about 17,000 TCR beta sequences at a false discovery rate of 0.05 in a later analysis. Because HLA typing was unavailable for some donors at each locus, only the typed subset was used in association tests. A group of highly shared sequence variants was considered likely to be a technical artifact of the sequencing pipeline. Only TCR beta chains were sequenced in this cohort, and the absence of alpha or paired-chain data limited detectable features. In an earlier analysis of 587 of the donors, most TCR beta V segments appeared in productive rearrangements about 87% or about 30% of the time, broadly matching IMGT annotations. Over 15 rarely observed V segments, including chromosome 9 orphons, were excluded from the earlier analysis of about 600 of the donors because counts were too low.

To note about this clone: Its antigen is still unknown. Qualities for individual bases were not recorded, and no much larger clone is one base off. The sample holds other DNA sequences that translate to the same CDR3.

The method was the immunoSEQ multiplex PCR assay. For the multiplex PCR, a mixture combining 60 forward primers for TCR Vbeta segments and 13 reverse primers for TCR Jbeta segments was used. The CDR3 region of rearranged TCR beta genes was amplified from genomic DNA by a multiplex PCR assay. Amplified TCR beta libraries were sequenced as 87-base-pair reads on the Illumina HiSeq System. For the original study's pipeline: Across the 670 or so repertoires, a later analysis counted some 80 million unique TCR beta chains, some 11 million of which were shared by at least two donors. A nearest-neighbor algorithm error-corrected the raw reads and collapsed the reads into unique sequences, merging closely related sequences to remove PCR and sequencing errors. CDR3 sequences were aligned to IMGT reference sequences to assign V, D and J gene segments. Each retained sequence needed at least a six-nucleotide match to both a V gene segment and a J gene segment. Rearrangements were classified as productive when the CDR3 lacked stop codons and remained in frame with V and J, and all other rearrangements were classified as non-productive. Following IMGT convention, CDR3 was defined as the stretch from the second conserved V-encoded cysteine up to the conserved J-encoded phenylalanine. In an earlier analysis of 587 of the donors, sequences lacking an unambiguous match to a single V gene segment were excluded. In an earlier analysis of several hundred of the donors, V segments were called functional above 56.7% productive rearrangements and were called segregating when the between-donor standard deviation exceeded 5%. A statistical classification framework was built to diagnose cytomegalovirus status from the catalog of TCR beta chain sequences. In a later analysis, V and J genes were assigned by comparing TCR nucleotide sequences against IMGT/GENE-DB human TR gene sequences. The TCRdist pipeline was used in a later analysis to assign CDR3 sequences and most-parsimonious VDJ recombination scenarios. A later analysis defined each TCR beta chain by its CDR3 amino acid sequence plus V-gene family, and excluded reads lacking a unique V-gene family. A later analysis removed 592 highly shared, low-generation-probability nucleotide sequences to deal with suspected cross-contamination and a sequencing artifact. For each public chain, a later analysis derived a clonal expansion index from normalized ranks of inferred template counts within each repertoire. A later analysis computed generation probabilities with a VDJ recombination model fitted to out-of-frame rearrangements, and checked the results against IGoR. Hypergeometric tests were used in a later analysis to score TCR-TCR, TCR-HLA and TCR-CMV co-occurrence, with a repertoire-size bias correction applied to the TCR pairs. A later analysis estimated false discovery rates by permuting HLA or CMV assignments 20 times. In a later analysis, co-occurring TCRs were grouped with DBSCAN, and TCRdist sequence similarity was added when clustering was performed within HLA-allele-positive subsets. For co-occurrence clustering, repertoires with fewer than 30,000 or more than 120,000 public chains were excluded, along with roughly 5 repertoires with anomalous nucleotide sharing. Drawn from immuneACCESS, this table holds only the in-frame rearrangements with V and J called that TCRdb kept. Clones are partly lost; checked studies trace under half to an unresolved V gene and leave the rest unexplained. V, J and clone size reflect that table, while D and trimming were determined from the DNA. The sample table records over 70,000 clones; approximately 80% of these occur just once. The top ten constitute roughly 3.7% of the sample.

In total, more than 500 healthy bone marrow donors made up the cohort. Cohort members were all nominally healthy when sampled, although unrecorded immune exposures were likely present. The donor tested CMV seronegative and was one of the 352 seronegative cohort members. Each donor provided a peripheral blood sample, and peripheral blood mononuclear cells were used for TCR beta sequencing. The Qiagen DNeasy Blood Extraction Kit was used to extract genomic DNA from the blood cell samples. The CDR3 starts with the cysteine, ends with the phenylalanine, and has 15 residues. The read is trimmed to its CDR3 DNA, 45 bases read in frame from base 1. In the germline V gene, CDR1 corresponds to MNHEY and CDR2 to SVGAGI. The V end gives up 5 bases and the J end 5 bases, leaving 6 bases in the junction not matched to a gene.

The sequence came from a man aged 25 to 40 in good health and CMV-seronegative. The sequenced material came from PBMCs. The sequence links TRBV6-5 to TRBJ2-5; TRBD1 fits 12 bases in the junction. The bases are TGTGCCAGCAGTCCTGGGACAGGGGGCTGGGAGACCCAGTACTTC. It codes for CASSPGTGGWETQYF.